Listed below are T cell receptor beta chains from one sample, sequenced in a study of shared clonotypes between healthy human individuals. The table came from immunoSEQ multiplex PCR; TCRdb's copy has only in-frame clones and leaves some out. The sample includes fewer than 1 million clones, 90% to 98% seen only once; the top ten take about 0.25%. Specimen: naive CD8+ T cells sorted from blood. Every receptor here comes from a man aged 25 to 45 in good health. CDR3s include the opening cysteine and the closing phenylalanine or tryptophan. A D gene is named only where the DNA matches it firmly. Some rows have no size entry. The others give once, few or many, or a class for an expanded clone.

d_gene	abundance	j_gene	v_gene	CDR3aa	CDR3nt
.	.	TRBJ2-3	TRBV7-6	CASSPGTPSTDTQYF	TGTGCCAGCAGCCCAGGGACACCTTCCACAGATACGCAGTATTTT
TRBD2	.	TRBJ2-2	TRBV28	CASSPRDYHTGELFF	TGTGCCAGCAGTCCCCGGGACTACCACACCGGGGAGCTGTTTTTT
.	.	TRBJ2-3	TRBV7-7	CASSLAGGRDTQYF	TGTGCCAGCAGCTTAGCGGGAGGCCGGGATACGCAGTATTTT
TRBD1	.	TRBJ2-5	TRBV4-1	CASSEYRGSVETQYF	TGCGCCAGCAGCGAATACAGGGGGTCAGTAGAGACCCAGTACTTC
.	.	TRBJ1-1	TRBV7-9	CASSPSTEAFF	TGTGCCAGCAGCCCTTCCACCGAAGCTTTCTTT
.	.	TRBJ2-7	TRBV5-1	CASSWRQGSYEQYF	TGCGCCAGCAGCTGGAGGCAGGGCTCCTACGAGCAGTACTTC
.	.	TRBJ2-3	TRBV5-1	CASSLETLTDTQYF	TGCGCCAGCAGCTTGGAGACACTGACAGATACGCAGTATTTT
TRBD1	.	TRBJ2-7	TRBV4-3	CASSQGSGTGYYEQYF	TGCGCCAGCAGCCAAGGTTCCGGGACAGGGTACTACGAGCAGTACTTC
.	.	TRBJ1-3	TRBV30	CAWTPGSHSGNTIYF	TGTGCCTGGACCCCCGGGTCGCACTCTGGAAACACCATATATTTT
TRBD2	.	TRBJ2-3	TRBV6-1	CASSELAGNTDTQYF	TGTGCCAGCAGTGAACTAGCGGGGAACACAGATACGCAGTATTTT
TRBD2	.	TRBJ2-1	TRBV15	CATSGKAGTSGISDEQFF	TGTGCCACCAGCGGAAAGGCCGGGACTAGCGGGATTAGCGATGAGCAGTTCTTC
.	.	TRBJ2-7	TRBV19	CASSPSPGVYEQYF	TGTGCCAGTAGTCCCTCTCCGGGGGTCTACGAGCAGTACTTC
.	.	TRBJ2-7	TRBV7-9	CASSSPDRYEQYF	TGTGCCAGCAGCTCACCGGACCGATACGAGCAGTACTTC
.	.	TRBJ2-7	TRBV11-2	CASSFGGASTYEQYF	TGTGCCAGCAGCTTTGGGGGTGCTAGCACCTACGAGCAGTACTTC
.	.	TRBJ1-2	TRBV4-1	CASSPQENYGYTF	TGCGCCAGCAGCCCACAGGAGAACTATGGCTACACCTTC
.	.	TRBJ1-4	TRBV27	CASSPTNEKLFF	TGTGCCAGCAGTCCGACTAATGAAAAACTGTTTTTT
TRBD1	.	TRBJ1-1	TRBV6-5	CASSTGANTEAFF	TGTGCCAGCAGTACAGGGGCAAACACTGAAGCTTTCTTT
.	.	TRBJ1-1	TRBV5-6	CASSPGQGSEAFF	TGTGCCAGCAGCCCTGGGCAGGGCTCTGAAGCTTTCTTT
.	.	TRBJ2-7	TRBV6-6	CASIPGSLRYEQYF	TGTGCCAGCATCCCGGGGTCCTTAAGGTACGAGCAGTACTTC
TRBD2	.	TRBJ2-3	TRBV9	CASSEGGTTDTQYF	TGTGCCAGCAGCGAGGGCGGGACTACCGATACGCAGTATTTT
TRBD1	.	TRBJ2-7	TRBV9	CASSPRNRGSSYEQYF	TGTGCCAGCAGCCCCCGAAACAGGGGGTCCTCATACGAGCAGTACTTC
.	.	TRBJ1-3	TRBV27	CASSQLPPGDHGNTIYF	TGTGCCAGCAGCCAACTACCCCCGGGGGACCATGGAAACACCATATATTTT
.	once	TRBJ2-7	TRBV4-1	CASSQRDDYEQYF	TGCGCCAGCAGCCAACGGGACGACTACGAGCAGTACTTC
TRBD2	.	TRBJ2-7	TRBV7-9	CASSSGLAATGSYEQYF	TGTGCCAGCAGCTCCGGACTAGCGGCGACGGGTAGCTACGAGCAGTACTTC
TRBD2	once	TRBJ2-7	TRBV7-9	CASSLVGLAGGYEQYF	TGTGCCAGCAGCTTAGTGGGCCTAGCGGGAGGCTACGAGCAGTACTTC
TRBD2	.	TRBJ2-3	TRBV7-9	CASSFSERELTDTQYF	TGTGCCAGCAGCTTCTCCGAGCGGGAGCTCACAGATACGCAGTATTTT
TRBD2	.	TRBJ2-7	TRBV7-7	CASSPQIAGVHEQYF	TGTGCCAGCAGCCCCCAAATAGCGGGAGTCCACGAGCAGTACTTC
TRBD2	.	TRBJ2-2	TRBV27	CASSWEGHSTGELFF	TGTGCCAGCAGCTGGGAGGGCCATAGCACCGGGGAGCTGTTTTTT
.	few	TRBJ1-1	TRBV9	CASSPLGTEAFF	TGTGCCAGCAGCCCCCTAGGCACTGAAGCTTTCTTT
.	once	TRBJ2-7	TRBV2	CATQQVSSYEQYF	TGTGCCACCCAACAGGTGAGCTCCTACGAGCAGTACTTC
TRBD2	.	TRBJ2-7	TRBV6-5	CASSYGTSGRGEQYF	TGTGCCAGCAGCTACGGGACTAGCGGGAGGGGCGAGCAGTACTTC
.	few	TRBJ2-7	TRBV6-1	CASSADAGNLSEQYF	TGTGCCAGCAGTGCGGATGCAGGGAATTTAAGCGAGCAGTACTTC
TRBD2	.	TRBJ2-7	TRBV27	CASSFISTSGVGEQYF	TGTGCCAGCAGTTTTATATCGACTAGCGGGGTAGGGGAGCAGTACTTC
TRBD2	.	TRBJ2-1	TRBV10-2	CASSVPSGSHYNEQFF	TGCGCCAGCAGTGTGCCTAGCGGGAGCCACTACAATGAGCAGTTCTTC
.	.	TRBJ2-1	TRBV9	CASSTTGRANEQFF	TGTGCCAGCAGCACAACTGGAAGGGCCAATGAGCAGTTCTTC
TRBD1	.	TRBJ2-7	TRBV30	CAWSTDRTYEQYF	TGTGCCTGGAGTACGGACAGGACCTACGAGCAGTACTTC
.	.	TRBJ2-1	TRBV6-5	CASGLLVGRDEQFF	TGTGCCAGCGGCCTGTTGGTCGGCCGCGATGAGCAGTTCTTC
.	.	TRBJ2-7	TRBV19	CASSITGSSYEQYF	TGTGCCAGTAGTATAACAGGGAGCTCCTACGAGCAGTACTTC
.	.	TRBJ2-7	TRBV10-1	CASSESGSYEQYF	TGCGCCAGCAGTGAGTCGGGCTCTTACGAGCAGTACTTC
.	.	TRBJ1-1	TRBV6-1	CASSAYRVLLEAFF	TGTGCCAGCAGTGCTTACAGGGTACTATTAGAAGCTTTCTTT
.	once	TRBJ2-7	TRBV10-3	CAISEKTGGPYEQYF	TGTGCCATCAGTGAGAAGACAGGTGGCCCCTACGAGCAGTACTTC
TRBD2	.	TRBJ2-7	TRBV28	CASRPGGGDSSYEQYF	TGTGCCAGCAGGCCTGGGGGGGGAGACAGCTCCTACGAGCAGTACTTC
.	once	TRBJ2-7	TRBV28	CAISTLSWVNEQYF	TGTGCCATCTCTACTTTATCTTGGGTCAACGAGCAGTACTTC
TRBD2	.	TRBJ2-5	TRBV7-9	CASSLLRTGREETQYF	TGTGCCAGCAGCTTATTGCGGACGGGGAGGGAAGAGACCCAGTACTTC
TRBD1	.	TRBJ2-1	TRBV29-1	CSVESPGQGSRYNEQFF	TGCAGCGTTGAATCGCCGGGACAGGGGAGTAGGTACAATGAGCAGTTCTTC
.	.	TRBJ2-7	TRBV6-6	CASSYGIGAEQYF	TGTGCCAGCAGCTACGGCATCGGGGCCGAGCAGTACTTC
.	.	TRBJ2-5	TRBV9	CASSVGLGGWETQYF	TGTGCCAGCAGCGTAGGGCTAGGGGGGTGGGAGACCCAGTACTTC
TRBD1	.	TRBJ2-7	TRBV29-1	CSVGQGVGYEQYF	TGCAGCGTGGGGCAGGGGGTCGGCTACGAGCAGTACTTC
TRBD2	.	TRBJ2-3	TRBV9	CASSVSRLAGGPGPSDTQYF	TGTGCCAGCAGCGTAAGCAGACTAGCGGGAGGGCCAGGTCCTTCAGATACGCAGTATTTT
TRBD1	.	TRBJ1-1	TRBV7-9	CASSATGEAEAFF	TGTGCCAGCAGCGCAACAGGGGAGGCTGAAGCTTTCTTT
.	.	TRBJ2-7	TRBV7-9	CASSLKGLSYEQYF	TGTGCCAGCAGCCTGAAGGGACTCAGCTACGAGCAGTACTTC
TRBD1	.	TRBJ2-5	TRBV11-2	CASSPLKYPTGSQETQYF	TGTGCCAGCAGCCCTTTGAAATACCCGACAGGGTCCCAAGAGACCCAGTACTTC
TRBD1	.	TRBJ1-4	TRBV19	CATLDREGRELFF	TGTGCCACCTTGGACAGGGAAGGTCGGGAACTGTTTTTT
.	.	TRBJ2-7	TRBV7-9	CASSSGLSYEQYF	TGTGCCAGCAGCTCAGGACTTTCCTACGAGCAGTACTTC
TRBD2	once	TRBJ2-1	TRBV9	CASSVGAGVDEQFF	TGTGCCAGCAGCGTAGGGGCGGGAGTTGATGAGCAGTTCTTC
TRBD1	.	TRBJ2-5	TRBV18	CASSTTWDSDQETQYF	TGTGCCAGCTCCACAACCTGGGACAGTGACCAAGAGACCCAGTACTTC
TRBD2	.	TRBJ2-1	TRBV28	CASSPQHYQRESSYNEQFF	TGTGCCAGCAGTCCCCAGCATTACCAGCGGGAGAGCTCCTACAATGAGCAGTTCTTC
TRBD2	.	TRBJ2-5	TRBV10-3	CAIGSLAGGGYQETQYF	TGTGCCATCGGTAGCCTAGCGGGAGGAGGGTACCAAGAGACCCAGTACTTC